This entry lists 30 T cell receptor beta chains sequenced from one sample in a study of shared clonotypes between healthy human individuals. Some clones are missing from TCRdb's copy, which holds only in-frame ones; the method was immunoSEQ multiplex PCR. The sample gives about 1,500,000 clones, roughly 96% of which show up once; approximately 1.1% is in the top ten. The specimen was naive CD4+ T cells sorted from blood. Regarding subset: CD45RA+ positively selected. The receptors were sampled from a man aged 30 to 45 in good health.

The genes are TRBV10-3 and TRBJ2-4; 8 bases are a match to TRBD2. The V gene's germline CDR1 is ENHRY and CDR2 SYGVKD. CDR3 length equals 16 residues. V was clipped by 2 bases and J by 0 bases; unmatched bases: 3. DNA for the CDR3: TGTGCCATCAGTGAGGGCCTAGCGGGAGCCAAAAACATTCAGTACTTC. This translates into CAISEGLAGAKNIQYF.

This CDR3 reads CASSASADSTGELFF. For the CDR3, the DNA is TGTGCCAGCAGCGCCTCGGCGGACAGCACCGGGGAGCTGTTTTTT. The chain has TRBV7-3 and TRBJ2-2; tentatively, D is TRBD1 (6 bases). Germline CDR1 SGHTA, CDR2 FQGTGA. CDR3 length: 15 residues. V was pared by 5 bases and J by 4 bases, with 14 bases between.

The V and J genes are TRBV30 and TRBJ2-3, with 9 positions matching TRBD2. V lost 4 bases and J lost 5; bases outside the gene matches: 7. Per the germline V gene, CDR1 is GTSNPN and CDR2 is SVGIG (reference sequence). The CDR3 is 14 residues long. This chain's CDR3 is CAWTSGRPGDTQYF. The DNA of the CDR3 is TGTGCCTGGACCAGCGGGAGGCCGGGAGATACGCAGTATTTT.

CDR3 residues: CASSYREAGLNTGELFF. CDR3 in DNA: TGTGCCAGCAGTTACCGGGAAGCGGGTTTGAACACCGGGGAGCTGTTTTTT. The J gene is TRBJ2-2, the V gene TRBV6-7, with D possibly matching TRBD2 (6 bases). TRBV6-7 is assigned to the ORF class and has an uncertain function. V lost 2 bases and J 1 base, leaving 14 bases between the germline ends. This CDR3 region has 17 residues.

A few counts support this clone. In nucleotides, the CDR3 is TGTGCCAGCAGCGTAGGGGAGTTGCAGCCCCAGCATTTT. Translated, it gives CASSVGELQPQHF. The chain has TRBV9 and TRBJ1-5; D call uncertain. Germline V lookup: CDR1 SGDLS, CDR2 YYNGEE. V was shortened by 0 bases and J by 7 bases, with 8 bases between the two germline ends. The CDR3 sequence is 13 residues long.

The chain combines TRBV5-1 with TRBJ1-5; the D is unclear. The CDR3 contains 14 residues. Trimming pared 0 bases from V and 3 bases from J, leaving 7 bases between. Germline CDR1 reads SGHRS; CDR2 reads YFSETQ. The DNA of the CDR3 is TGCGCCAGCAGCTTGGAAGGCTTCAATCAGCCCCAGCATTTT. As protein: CASSLEGFNQPQHF.

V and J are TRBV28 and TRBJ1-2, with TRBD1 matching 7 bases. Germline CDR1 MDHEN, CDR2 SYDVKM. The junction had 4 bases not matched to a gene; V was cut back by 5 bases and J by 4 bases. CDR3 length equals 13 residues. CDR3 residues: CASSERDSYGYTF. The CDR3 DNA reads TGTGCCAGCAGTGAAAGGGACAGCTATGGCTACACCTTC.

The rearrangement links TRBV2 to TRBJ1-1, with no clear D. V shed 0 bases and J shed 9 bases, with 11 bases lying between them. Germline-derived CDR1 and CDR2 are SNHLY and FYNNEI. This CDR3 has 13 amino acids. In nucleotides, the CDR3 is TGTGCCAGCAGTGAAGCGGCAATTCTTCAAGCTTTCTTT. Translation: CASSEAAILQAFF.

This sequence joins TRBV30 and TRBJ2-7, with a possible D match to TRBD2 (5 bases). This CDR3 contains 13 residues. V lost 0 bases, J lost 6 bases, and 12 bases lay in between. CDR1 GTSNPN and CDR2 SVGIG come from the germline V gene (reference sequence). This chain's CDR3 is CAWSVRLALEQYF. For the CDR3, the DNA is TGTGCCTGGAGTGTACGGCTAGCTCTCGAGCAGTACTTC. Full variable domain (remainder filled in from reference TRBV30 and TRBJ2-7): SQTIHQWPATLVQPVGSPLSLECTVEGTSNPNLYWYRQAAGRGLQLLFYSVGIGQISSEVPQNLSASRPQDRQFILSSKKLLLSDSGFYLCAWSVRLALEQYFGPGTRLTVT.

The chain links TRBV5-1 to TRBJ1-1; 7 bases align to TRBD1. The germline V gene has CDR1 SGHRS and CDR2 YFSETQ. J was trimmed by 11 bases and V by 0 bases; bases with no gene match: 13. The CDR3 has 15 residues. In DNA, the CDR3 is TGCGCCAGCAGCTTGGCGGGAACAGGGGATGAGAGCGCTTTCTTT. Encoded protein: CASSLAGTGDESAFF.

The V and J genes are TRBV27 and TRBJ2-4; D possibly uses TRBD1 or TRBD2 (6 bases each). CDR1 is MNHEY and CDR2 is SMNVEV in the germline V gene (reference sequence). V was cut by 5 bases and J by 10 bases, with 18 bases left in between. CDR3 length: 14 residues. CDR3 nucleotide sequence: TGTGCCAGCAGTAGGGGGGACGCGCCATGGATTCAGTACTTC. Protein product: CASSRGDAPWIQYF.

DNA for the CDR3: TGCGCCAGCAGCTTGGAATTGAATGCCGGGTACACCTTC. Residues: CASSLELNAGYTF. V and J are TRBV5-1 and TRBJ1-2, with D unclear. The CDR3 sequence is 13 residues long. V was clipped by 0 bases and J by 11 bases, with 14 bases between them. CDR1 is SGHRS, CDR2 YFSETQ, per germline. Full variable domain (outside the CDR3, taken from reference TRBV5-1 and TRBJ1-2): KAGVTQTPRYLIKTRGQQVTLSCSPISGHRSVSWYQQTPGQGLQFLFEYFSETQRNKGNFPGRFSGRQFSNSRSEMNVSTLELGDSALYLCASSLELNAGYTFGSGTRLTVV.

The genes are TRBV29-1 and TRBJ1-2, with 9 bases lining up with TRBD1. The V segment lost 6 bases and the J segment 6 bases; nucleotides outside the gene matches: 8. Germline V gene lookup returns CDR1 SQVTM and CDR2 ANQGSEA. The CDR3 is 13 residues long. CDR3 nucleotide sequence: TGCAGCGTATTGACAGGGGGAAGAGATGGCTACACCTTC. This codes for CSVLTGGRDGYTF.

The CDR3 sequence: CASHGTITYNEQFF. The CDR3, as DNA: TGTGCCAGCCACGGGACTATCACATACAATGAGCAGTTCTTC. V and J are TRBV2 and TRBJ2-1; 7 bases are a match to TRBD2. In germline, CDR1 is SNHLY, CDR2 FYNNEI. The CDR3 totals 14 residues. The junction had 8 bases not matched to a gene; V was cut back by 8 bases and J by 4 bases.

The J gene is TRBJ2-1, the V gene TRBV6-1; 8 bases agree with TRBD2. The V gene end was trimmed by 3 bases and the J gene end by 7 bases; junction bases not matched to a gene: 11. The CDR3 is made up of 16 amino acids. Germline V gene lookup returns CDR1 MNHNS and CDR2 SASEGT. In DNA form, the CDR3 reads TGTGCCAGCAGTGACCTCAGCGGGAGAAGAGGGAATGAGCAGTTCTTC. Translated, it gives CASSDLSGRRGNEQFF.

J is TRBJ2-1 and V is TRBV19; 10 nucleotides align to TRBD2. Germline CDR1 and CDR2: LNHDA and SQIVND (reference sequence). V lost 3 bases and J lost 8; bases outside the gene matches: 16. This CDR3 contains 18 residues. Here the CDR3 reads CASSMGGPWVAGGDEQFF. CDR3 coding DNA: TGTGCCAGTAGTATGGGGGGGCCGTGGGTAGCGGGAGGCGATGAGCAGTTCTTC.

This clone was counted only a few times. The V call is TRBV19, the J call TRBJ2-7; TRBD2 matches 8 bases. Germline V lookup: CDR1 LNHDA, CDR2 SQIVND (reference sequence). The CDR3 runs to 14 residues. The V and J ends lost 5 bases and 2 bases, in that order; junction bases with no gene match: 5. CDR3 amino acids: CASSESSGPYEQYF. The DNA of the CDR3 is TGTGCCAGTAGTGAGTCTAGCGGGCCCTACGAGCAGTACTTC.

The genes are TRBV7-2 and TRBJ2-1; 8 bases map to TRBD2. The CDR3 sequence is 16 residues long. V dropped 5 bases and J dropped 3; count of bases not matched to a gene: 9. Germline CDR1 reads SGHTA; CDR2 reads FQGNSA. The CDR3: CASSPTGLVFYNEQFF. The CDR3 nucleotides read TGTGCCAGCAGCCCGACGGGACTAGTCTTCTACAATGAGCAGTTCTTC.

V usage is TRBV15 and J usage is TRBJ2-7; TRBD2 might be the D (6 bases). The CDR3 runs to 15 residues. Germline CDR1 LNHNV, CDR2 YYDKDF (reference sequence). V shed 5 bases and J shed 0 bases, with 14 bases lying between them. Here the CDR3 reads CATSPPGGFSYEQYF. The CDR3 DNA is TGTGCCACCAGCCCCCCCGGGGGATTCTCCTACGAGCAGTACTTC.

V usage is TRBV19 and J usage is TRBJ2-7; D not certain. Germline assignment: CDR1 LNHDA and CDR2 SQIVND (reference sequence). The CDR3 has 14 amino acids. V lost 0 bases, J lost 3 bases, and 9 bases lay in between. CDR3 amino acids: CASSIDSTVYEQYF. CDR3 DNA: TGTGCCAGTAGTATAGATTCGACGGTCTACGAGCAGTACTTC.

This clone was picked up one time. CDR3 region: CASSLWRRPVEETQYF. The CDR3 DNA sequence: TGTGCCAGCAGCTTATGGCGTAGGCCGGTTGAAGAGACCCAGTACTTC. V is TRBV7-2 and J is TRBJ2-5; no reliable D call. The CDR3 runs to 16 residues. V was trimmed by 2 bases and J by 3 bases, leaving 16 bases between them. The germline CDR1 and CDR2 sequences are SGHTA and FQGNSA.

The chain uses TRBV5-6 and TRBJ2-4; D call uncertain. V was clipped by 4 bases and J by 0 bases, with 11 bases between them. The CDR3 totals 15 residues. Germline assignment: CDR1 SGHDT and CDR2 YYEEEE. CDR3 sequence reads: CASSTPSIAKNIQYF. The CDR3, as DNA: TGTGCCAGCAGCACCCCTTCTATAGCCAAAAACATTCAGTACTTC.

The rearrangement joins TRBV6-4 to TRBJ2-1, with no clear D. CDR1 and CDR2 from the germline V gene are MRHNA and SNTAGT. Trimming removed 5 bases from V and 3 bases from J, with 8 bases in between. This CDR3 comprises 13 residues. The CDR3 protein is CASSSRGYNEQFF. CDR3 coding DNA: TGTGCCAGCAGTTCAAGAGGCTACAATGAGCAGTTCTTC.

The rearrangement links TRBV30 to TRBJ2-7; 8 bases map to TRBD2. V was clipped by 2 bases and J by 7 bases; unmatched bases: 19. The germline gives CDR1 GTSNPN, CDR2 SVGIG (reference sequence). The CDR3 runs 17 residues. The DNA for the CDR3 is TGTGCCTGGAGTAGGGGAAGTGACGGGAGGGGACTTGGGGAGCAGTACTTC. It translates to CAWSRGSDGRGLGEQYF.

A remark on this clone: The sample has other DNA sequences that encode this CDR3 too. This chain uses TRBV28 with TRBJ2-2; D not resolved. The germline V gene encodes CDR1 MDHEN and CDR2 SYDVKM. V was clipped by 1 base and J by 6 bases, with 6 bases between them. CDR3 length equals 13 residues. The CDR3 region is CASSLLGSGELFF. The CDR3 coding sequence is TGTGCCAGCAGTTTATTAGGATCCGGGGAGCTGTTTTTT.

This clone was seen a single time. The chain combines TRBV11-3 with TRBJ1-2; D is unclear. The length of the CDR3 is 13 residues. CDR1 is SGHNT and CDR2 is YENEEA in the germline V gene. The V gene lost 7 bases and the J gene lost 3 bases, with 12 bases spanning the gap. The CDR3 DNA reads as TGTGCCAGCACCAATCGGGCTGACTATGGCTACACCTTC. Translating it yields CASTNRADYGYTF.

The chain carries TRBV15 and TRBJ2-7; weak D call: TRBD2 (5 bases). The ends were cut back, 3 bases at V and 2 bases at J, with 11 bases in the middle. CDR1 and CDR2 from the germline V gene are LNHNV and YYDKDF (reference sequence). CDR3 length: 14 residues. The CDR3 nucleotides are TGTGCCACCAGCAGGGCAGTCGGGGCCTACGAGCAGTACTTC. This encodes CATSRAVGAYEQYF.

The chain's CDR3 is CASSIGGLAGAAKNIQYF. The CDR3 DNA reads TGTGCCAGTAGTATAGGGGGTCTAGCGGGAGCTGCCAAAAACATTCAGTACTTC. The J gene is TRBJ2-4, the V gene TRBV19, with 10 bases fitting TRBD2. Germline V gives CDR1 LNHDA, CDR2 SQIVND (reference sequence). The CDR3 has 18 residues. J lost 1 base, V lost 1 base, and 7 bases had no gene match.

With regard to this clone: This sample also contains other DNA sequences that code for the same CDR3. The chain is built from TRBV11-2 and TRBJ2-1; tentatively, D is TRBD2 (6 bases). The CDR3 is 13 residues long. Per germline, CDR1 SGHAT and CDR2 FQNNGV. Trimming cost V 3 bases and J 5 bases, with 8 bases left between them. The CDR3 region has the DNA TGTGCCAGCAGCTTTCGGGGGAACAATGAGCAGTTCTTC. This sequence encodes CASSFRGNNEQFF.

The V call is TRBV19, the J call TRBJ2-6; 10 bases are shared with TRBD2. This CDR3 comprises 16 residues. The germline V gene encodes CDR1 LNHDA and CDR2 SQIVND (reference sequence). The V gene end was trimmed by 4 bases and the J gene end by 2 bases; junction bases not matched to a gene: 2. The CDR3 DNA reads TGTGCCAGTAGTAGGCTAGCGGGAGCTGGGGCCAACGTCCTGACTTTC. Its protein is CASSRLAGAGANVLTF. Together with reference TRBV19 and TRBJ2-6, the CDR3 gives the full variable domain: DGGITQSPKYLFRKEGQNVTLSCEQNLNHDAMYWYRQDPGQGLRLIYYSQIVNDFQKGDIAEGYSVSREKKESFPLTVTSAQKNPTAFYLCASSRLAGAGANVLTFGAGSRLTVL.